A single sample is the source of the 25 T cell receptor beta chains below, sequenced in a study of Ad26.COV2.S vaccination and SARS-CoV-2 variants (dated by TCRdb to about 2021). Library prep was done by the immunoSEQ multiplex PCR assay. The source is immuneACCESS, and TCRdb retained only in-frame sequences with V and J called. Part of the clones is not carried over; for the studies checked, unresolved V genes explain less than half of this, and the remainder is unexplained. Present in this sample are more than 85,000 clones, around three quarters of which were seen just once. The ten biggest clones cover 15% to 20% of the sample. The intended sense of this specimen's time point label: individuals recovered from natural SARS-CoV-2 infection. The source material was peripheral blood, sampled after recovery from COVID-19. These receptors came from a human donor who had recovered from COVID-19.

The rearrangement uses TRBV4-1 and TRBJ2-3; TRBD2 matches at 10 bases. This CDR3 comprises 18 residues. The V and J ends lost 0 bases and 0 bases, in that order; junction bases with no gene match: 6. Germline CDR1 and CDR2: MGHRA and YSYEKL. CDR3 amino acids: CASSQDKSGGASTDTQYF. The DNA for the CDR3 is TGCGCCAGCAGCCAAGATAAAAGCGGGGGGGCTAGCACAGATACGCAGTATTTT.

V gene TRBV7-2 combines with J gene TRBJ2-1; D not certain. CDR1 and CDR2 from the germline V gene are SGHTA and FQGNSA. The CDR3 extends over 11 amino acids. V lost 5 bases to trimming and J lost 13 bases, with 12 bases between them. CDR3 sequence (DNA): TGTGCCAGCAGCCCGAAAGAAGGCCAGTTCTTC. Translated: CASSPKEGQFF. Based on the CDR3 plus reference TRBV7-2 and TRBJ2-1, the full variable domain is GAGVSQSPSNKVTEKGKDVELRCDPISGHTALYWYRQSLGQGLEFLIYFQGNSAPDKSGLPSDRFSAERTGGSVSTLTIQRTQQEDSAVYLCASSPKEGQFFGPGTRLTVL.

This chain uses TRBV3-1 (or the pseudogene TRBV3-2) with TRBJ1-6, with 7 bases lining up with TRBD1. CDR1 and CDR2 (germline): LGHDT, YNNKEL (reference sequence). The CDR3 has 15 amino acids. Losses at the gene ends were 6 bases for V and 8 bases for J; bases not matched to a gene: 10. The CDR3 nucleotides read TGTGCCAGCAGTTCCACGGGACAGATATATTCACCCCTCCACTTT. Residues: CASSSTGQIYSPLHF.

The CDR3 sequence: CASSLSPWGEGQPQHF. As DNA, the CDR3 is TGTGCCAGCAGTTTATCCCCTTGGGGGGAAGGTCAGCCCCAGCATTTT. This chain joins TRBV27 and TRBJ1-5, with D maybe TRBD1 (5 bases). The CDR3 is made up of 16 amino acids. Trimming left V 0 bases short and J 6 bases short, with 15 bases between. The germline gives CDR1 MNHEY, CDR2 SMNVEV (reference sequence).

The V call is TRBV7-7, the J call TRBJ2-5; D is possibly TRBD1 or TRBD2 (5 bases each). The CDR3 length is 14 residues. The germline V gene has CDR1 SSHAT and CDR2 FNYEAQ (reference sequence). The ends were cut back, 3 bases at V and 5 bases at J, with 13 bases in the middle. Written as DNA, the CDR3 is TGTGCCAGCAGCTTGACCGGGACGACGGAGACCCAGTACTTC. It translates to CASSLTGTTETQYF.

The genes are TRBV4-1 and TRBJ2-3; 9 nucleotides align to TRBD2. The germline V gene has CDR1 MGHRA and CDR2 YSYEKL. J lost 5 bases, V lost 0 bases, and 9 bases had no gene match. The CDR3 is made up of 17 amino acids. The CDR3 is CASSQDGGGGGGDTQYF. CDR3 in DNA: TGCGCCAGCAGCCAAGACGGAGGTGGCGGGGGGGGAGATACGCAGTATTTT.

This clone was counted only a few times. V and J are TRBV3-1 (or the pseudogene TRBV3-2) and TRBJ1-1, with D uncertain. The germline V and J ends were trimmed by 2 bases and 1 base, with 5 bases remaining between them. The germline CDR1 and CDR2 sequences are LGHDT and YNNKEL (reference sequence). The CDR3 is 13 residues long. The CDR3 here is CASSQNGNTEAFF. The CDR3 region has the DNA TGTGCCAGCAGCCAAAACGGGAACACTGAAGCTTTCTTT.

This clone appeared once. This chain links TRBV6-5 with TRBJ2-2, with 8 bases fitting TRBD1. V dropped 10 bases and J dropped 5; count of bases not matched to a gene: 6. The germline V gene has CDR1 MNHEY and CDR2 SVGAGI. The CDR3 has 13 amino acids. The CDR3 here is CATDRGRTGELFF. CDR3 DNA sequence: TGTGCCACCGACAGGGGAAGGACCGGGGAGCTGTTTTTT.

The chain uses TRBV7-2 and TRBJ1-1; perhaps TRBD1 as D (5 bases). CDR3 length: 17 residues. V was pared by 2 bases and J by 1 base, with 17 bases between. The V gene's germline CDR1 is SGHTA and CDR2 FQGNSA. The CDR3 bases are TGTGCCAGCAGCTTATCTCAGGGTCTTACGAGGAACACTGAAGCTTTCTTT. This sequence encodes CASSLSQGLTRNTEAFF.

Written as DNA, the CDR3 is TGTGCCAGCAGTTCGCCGCGGGGGGACTTCACAGATACGCAGTATTTT. Its protein product is CASSSPRGDFTDTQYF. This chain joins TRBV6-2 or TRBV6-3 and TRBJ2-3; TRBD2 matches 8 bases. Germline CDR1 reads MNHEY; CDR2 reads SVGEGT. J lost 2 bases, V lost 4 bases, and 8 bases had no gene match. The CDR3 spans 16 residues.

The gene calls are TRBV7-2 and TRBJ2-1, with D uncertain. This CDR3 has 12 amino acids. V was clipped by 4 bases and J by 6 bases, with 7 bases between them. CDR1 and CDR2 (germline): SGHTA, FQGNSA. Here the CDR3 reads CASSSPGNEQFF. The CDR3, as DNA: TGTGCCAGCAGCTCCCCGGGCAATGAGCAGTTCTTC.

The J gene is TRBJ2-3, the V gene TRBV4-1; D not certain. V was pared by 2 bases and J by 2 bases, with 2 bases between. Germline-derived CDR1 and CDR2 are MGHRA and YSYEKL. CDR3 size: 12 residues. The CDR3 is CASSQNTDTQYF. The CDR3 coding sequence is TGCGCCAGCAGCCAAAACACAGATACGCAGTATTTT.

The chain carries TRBV19 and TRBJ2-1; D could derive from TRBD1 or TRBD2 (5 bases each). Trimming pared 8 bases from V and 3 bases from J, leaving 14 bases between. The CDR3 extends over 14 amino acids. Germline CDR1 reads LNHDA; CDR2 reads SQIVND (reference sequence). The CDR3 DNA reads as TGTGCCAGTTCTAGGGACCCAGGCTACAATGAGCAGTTCTTC. It is translated as CASSRDPGYNEQFF.

The chain has TRBV5-4 and TRBJ1-6; D remains ambiguous. CDR1 SGHNT and CDR2 YYREEE come from the germline V gene (reference sequence). This CDR3 has 14 residues. V dropped 0 bases and J dropped 7 bases, with 8 bases sitting between them. This CDR3 is CASSLGRRNSPLHF. In DNA, the CDR3 is TGTGCCAGCAGCTTGGGGAGGAGGAATTCACCCCTCCACTTT.

The chain recombines TRBV2 with TRBJ1-6; 12 nucleotides match TRBD1. J lost 9 bases, V lost 7 bases, and 4 bases had no gene match. This CDR3 is built from 14 residues. CDR1 and CDR2 from the germline V gene are SNHLY and FYNNEI. CDR3 loop: CASMGTGGASPLHF. As DNA, the CDR3 is TGTGCCAGCATGGGGACAGGGGGCGCTTCACCCCTCCACTTT.

By proportion, this clone is medium-sized. J is TRBJ2-3 and V is TRBV25-1; a weak D match, TRBD2 (5 bases). The CDR3 sequence is 13 residues long. V lost 4 bases and J 5 bases, leaving 10 bases between the germline ends. Germline V gene data show CDR1 as MGHDK and CDR2 as SYGVNS. The CDR3 protein is CASSADWEDTQYF. Here the CDR3 DNA reads TGTGCCAGCAGTGCGGACTGGGAAGATACGCAGTATTTT. Together with reference TRBV25-1 and TRBJ2-3, the CDR3 gives the full variable domain: EADIYQTPRYLVIGTGKKITLECSQTMGHDKMYWYQQDPGMELHLIHYSYGVNSTEKGDLSSESTVSRIRTEHFPLTLESARPSHTSQYLCASSADWEDTQYFGPGTRLTVL.

The genes are TRBV10-3 and TRBJ2-7; 7 nucleotides agree with TRBD1. The CDR3 is made up of 13 amino acids. CDR1 is ENHRY, CDR2 SYGVKD, per germline. J lost 2 bases, V lost 5 bases, and 3 bases had no gene match. As DNA, the CDR3 is TGTGCCATCAGTAGGACAGGTACCTACGAGCAGTACTTC. It is translated as CAISRTGTYEQYF.

The rearrangement joins TRBV5-1 to TRBJ2-1, with a weak D call TRBD2 (5 bases). This CDR3 is 12 amino acids long. The V gene's germline CDR1 is SGHRS and CDR2 YFSETQ. The V end was cut by 3 bases, the J end by 8 bases, with 9 bases between. The CDR3 region is CASSSDFYEQFF. DNA for the CDR3: TGCGCCAGCAGCTCGGACTTTTATGAGCAGTTCTTC.

This chain connects TRBV5-1 to TRBJ1-2; the D is unclear. The CDR3 is made up of 15 amino acids. CDR1 SGHRS and CDR2 YFSETQ come from the germline V gene. Deletions cut 0 bases from V and 0 bases from J, with 9 bases between. DNA of the CDR3: TGCGCCAGCAGCTTGGAAGGTAATGCTAACTATGGCTACACCTTC. It encodes CASSLEGNANYGYTF.

The chain carries TRBV28 and TRBJ2-1, with 9 nucleotides matching TRBD2. Germline trimming cut 8 bases from V and 6 bases from J; bases unmatched to any gene: 8. The CDR3 covers 14 residues. Germline CDR1 reads MDHEN; CDR2 reads SYDVKM. CDR3 protein: CASASGGHLNEQFF. The DNA of the CDR3 is TGTGCCAGCGCCAGCGGGGGGCACCTCAATGAGCAGTTCTTC.

The chain has TRBV5-4 and TRBJ2-3; perhaps D is TRBD1 or TRBD2 (5 bases each). The CDR3 length is 14 residues. Germline values: CDR1 SGHNT, CDR2 YYREEE (reference sequence). The V end lost 5 bases, the J end lost 4 bases, and 14 bases lay between the germline ends. CDR3 in amino acids: CASSRDRGSDTQYF. DNA for the CDR3: TGTGCCAGCAGTCGGGACCGCGGCTCAGATACGCAGTATTTT. Full variable domain (outside the CDR3, taken from reference TRBV5-4 and TRBJ2-3): ETGVTQSPTHLIKTRGQQVTLRCSSQSGHNTVSWYQQALGQGPQFIFQYYREEENGRGNFPPRFSGLQFPNYSSELNVNALELDDSALYLCASSRDRGSDTQYFGPGTRLTVL.

The gene calls are TRBV3-1 (or the pseudogene TRBV3-2) and TRBJ1-2; 8 bases are shared with TRBD1. This CDR3 is 18 amino acids long. From germline, CDR1 is LGHDT and CDR2 YNNKEL (reference sequence). V dropped 0 bases and J dropped 0; count of bases not matched to a gene: 9. The CDR3: CASSQELGTGYANYGYTF. CDR3 in DNA: TGTGCCAGCAGCCAAGAATTGGGGACAGGTTATGCTAACTATGGCTACACCTTC.

This chain joins TRBV29-1 and TRBJ2-5; D is uncertain. This CDR3 has 13 residues. The germline gives CDR1 SQVTM, CDR2 ANQGSEA. The V and J ends lost 0 bases and 7 bases respectively, with 12 bases between them. The CDR3 DNA reads TGCAGCGTTGAAGACTCCAGGCTGTGGACCCAGTACTTC. Its translation is CSVEDSRLWTQYF.

This clone was detected a few times. The chain recombines TRBV19 with TRBJ2-2, with 7 bases that match TRBD1. The CDR3 runs 14 residues. CDR1 LNHDA and CDR2 SQIVND come from the germline V gene (reference sequence). Trimming cost V 6 bases and J 2 bases; bases outside gene matches: 3. The CDR3: CASRTGLNTGELFF. As DNA, the CDR3 is TGTGCCAGTAGGACAGGGCTTAACACCGGGGAGCTGTTTTTT.

The CDR3 DNA follows: TGTGCCAGCAGCTCAGAGGGAAATGAGCAGTTCTTC. Translated, it gives CASSSEGNEQFF. The V gene is TRBV7-9, the J gene TRBJ2-1, with D possibly matching TRBD2 (5 bases). Germline CDR1 is SEHNR and CDR2 is FQNEAQ (reference sequence). The CDR3 covers 12 residues. Deletions cut 4 bases from V and 7 bases from J, with 8 bases between.